Sequencing of this TCR beta chain was carried out in a study of Graves' ophthalmopathy and Graves' hyperthyroidism (dated by TCRdb to 2016 to 2018). With respect to the entire study: Peripheral blood was collected before any treatment was given, at the time of initial diagnosis. An independent validation cohort comprised 18 hyperthyroidism patients and around 16 patients who later progressed from hyperthyroidism to ophthalmopathy. Following sample collection, hyperthyroidism patients were given methimazole at a starting dose of 30 mg daily, and ophthalmopathy patients were given high-dose intravenous methylprednisolone. To tell Graves' ophthalmopathy apart from Graves' hyperthyroidism, and to predict which patients would progress to ophthalmopathy, the study relied on TCR beta repertoire signatures. T-cell repertoires of thyroid tissue and blood were compared in several hyperthyroidism patients. In total, some 140 blood samples were TCR-sequenced: approximately 42 ophthalmopathy, 75 hyperthyroidism and some 17 hyperthyroidism-to-ophthalmopathy patients. A discovery set of 100 or so patients (43 ophthalmopathy, 55 to 60 stable hyperthyroidism) was enrolled to explore V-J signatures distinguishing ophthalmopathy from hyperthyroidism. The 95 to 100 discovery patients were randomly split 7:3 into training and test sets. Points the paper makes about the study in general: In cross-validation, the 13-signature model distinguished ophthalmopathy from stable hyperthyroidism with approximately 90% sensitivity and about 81% specificity, while in the test set the corresponding values were 80% and 75%. Most expanded thyroid clonotypes with a frequency above 0.001 also appeared in blood, which suggests that blood repertoires may reflect the immune response in the thyroid. In validation, the model predicted ophthalmopathy progression with more than 55% sensitivity and roughly 72% specificity; eleven to twelve predicted patients were CT-confirmed with GO in a median of about 6.2 months. No statistical method was used to set the sample size in advance, and the investigators knew which group each participant was assigned to.

For repertoire sequencing, the TCR beta CDR3 regions were amplified from RNA transcripts. The first round was an RT-PCR using HTBI primers with the Qiagen OneStep RT-PCR kit, and this first round was followed by a second-round multiplex PCR, then size selection and purification. Sequencing of the libraries was carried out on an Illumina HiSeq2000 in paired-end mode with 100 bp reads. Per the original workflow: SOAPnuke was used to process the reads, throwing out any read that had adapters, had uncalled bases, had a mean Phred below 15, or lacked an exact constant-primer or identifier match. COPE v1.2.5 was used to merge the high-quality paired reads. Each unique nucleotide sequence was treated as a clonotype, and MiTCR v1.1 was used to align the clonotypes to the IMGT TRB V, D and J references. The analysis was limited to V-J combinations with a frequency above 0.0001, which together covered approximately 99% of the repertoires. A TCR clonal expansion and chaos score per V-J combination was defined as the ratio of F50 clonal expansion to chaos observed in the TCRdist matrix. Welch's t-statistics and random forest were used to narrow the features down to about a dozen V-J combinations, which were then fed into a naive Bayes classifier. Thyroid-blood repertoire similarity was quantified with the Morisita-Horn index. The public reads were reanalyzed by TCRdb: fastp trimming at Q25, MiXCR alignment, in-frame beta chains only. Rows with one shared CDR3 protein collapse into an entry with the most common genes and DNA. The V and J calls and clone size come from TCRdb's table, not from the authors' own analysis. The table for this sample lists approximately 160,000 distinct CDR3 sequences; more than 30% of them were counted only once. In total, the top ten clones hold roughly 6% of the sample.

This clonotype occurred many times. This clone's antigen is unknown. No qualities accompany the bases; no much larger clone lies one base away. Patients with ophthalmopathy had moderately to severely active disease, with a Clinical Activity Score of 3 or more, a NOSPECS grade of 4 or more, and a disease duration of less than 3 months. Anyone with other autoimmune diseases, uncontrolled infections, pregnancy or lactation was excluded from the study. Diagnosis was based on clinical symptoms, serum thyroxine, TRAb, thyroid ultrasound and orbital computed tomography. PBMCs were isolated from 10 ml of fresh peripheral blood by Ficoll-Paque density gradient centrifugation. Total RNA was extracted with Trizol reagent and quality-checked on an Agilent 2100 Bioanalyzer. The CDR3 covers 12 residues, taking in both the cysteine and the phenylalanine. The only DNA kept is the CDR3, 36 bases in frame from the first base. Trimming costs V 3 bases and J 6 bases, and their ends lie 3 bases apart. From a lookup of the germline V gene, CDR1 and CDR2 are LGHNA and YSLEER.

The sample consisted of peripheral blood. Recombination connected TRBV4-3 to TRBJ1-6; there is no confident call for the D gene. The sequence was obtained from a woman in her thirties or forties with Graves' ophthalmopathy. Donor details come from another sample of the same person, matched by shared clones. The DNA sequence follows: TGCGCCAGCAGCCACCCTAATTCACCCCTCCACTTT. Its protein product is CASSHPNSPLHF.